This record looks at one T cell receptor beta chain sequence and its context. There are a few counts of this clonotype. The specificity of this receptor is unknown. Base qualities are not provided; no much larger clone lies one nucleotide away. The germline V gene provides CDR1 SGHTA and CDR2 FQGNSA. The CDR3, from cysteine to phenylalanine, totals 14 residues. Only the CDR3 portion is preserved as DNA: 42 bases, with reading frame beginning at the first base. V and J are trimmed by 3 bases and 4 bases, and the gene matches miss 5 bases of the junction. This entry belongs to a study of vaccination and CD4 T cells after COVID-19 (dated by TCRdb to 2022 to 2024). Context from the whole study: SARS-CoV-2 positivity had been established in the convalescent patients by nasal swab PCR, and mild disease was recorded in under ten of these patients and severe disease in one. The convalescent cohort comprised six males and four females, including two Hispanic individuals, seven Caucasians, two Asians and one multiracial person. Two doses of either the Pfizer-BioNTech BNT162b2 vaccine (n=8) or the Moderna mRNA-1273 vaccine (n=2) were administered to participants. Post-COVID blood samples were collected from convalescent patients a median of approximately 100 days after diagnosis, with a range of roughly 30 to 170 days. The time from the second vaccine dose to post-vaccine blood sampling had a median of roughly 70 days and ranged from about 12 to 241 days. A few convalescent patients were sampled both early after vaccination (day 14) and late after vaccination (days 161 to 241). The spike-specific CD4+ TCR repertoire was compared before and after mRNA vaccination in over nine COVID-19 convalescent patients and several infection-naive healthy vaccine recipients. Broad study findings and their caveats: The study included relatively few convalescent patients and did not analyze early timepoints after natural infection. Among the post-vaccine SARS-CoV-2-reactive clones in convalescent patients, a median about 89% showed up only after vaccination, which suggests vaccine-specific priming. The median number of SARS-CoV-2-reactive clonotypes rose from 21 after infection to approximately 41 after vaccination, but the change was not significant. Of the vaccine-specific clones found in convalescent patients, nearly all (304 of 307) were mono-reactive for SARS-CoV-2 spike instead of being cross-reactive with common cold coronaviruses.

The sample's time point, from its label and the paper: late sampling 161 to 241 days after vaccination in three convalescent patients. Positive SARS-CoV-2 PCR tests in the convalescent patients dated from March to December 2020, before Alpha, Beta and Delta variants emerged in the United States. Ficoll-Paque Plus gradient centrifugation was used to isolate PBMCs from whole blood, and the isolated PBMCs were then either used fresh or cryopreserved at -140C. Libraries were prepared through PCR. Sequenced using an Illumina iSeq 100. The study's own analysis went as follows. Non-productive sequences were filtered out, and CDR3s that did not start with C, did not end with F or W, or were shorter than 7 amino acids were discarded. Using R version 3.6.1, CDR3 homology was evaluated through Levenshtein distances (stringdist) along with unrooted phylogenetic trees (ape). The raw public data were reprocessed by TCRdb itself: fastp quality trimming at Q25, MiXCR clonotype calling, in-frame beta chains only. Each entry is one CDR3 protein sequence, shown with its most common DNA and genes. The V and J calls, along with clone size, are taken from TCRdb and not from the paper's own processing. This sample is represented by under 30,000 distinct CDR3 sequences; approximately 49% of them were singletons. About 5.8% of the sample belongs to the ten largest clones.

The chain uses TRBV7-2 and TRBJ1-1; 7 nucleotides in the junction match TRBD1. The TCR comes from a human donor who had recovered from COVID-19. The sample was CD4+ T cells from blood, taken about 7 months after SARS-CoV-2 vaccination. The DNA sequence is given as TGTGCCAGCAGCTTGATACAGGGGAGCACTGAAGCTTTCTTT. Its protein is CASSLIQGSTEAFF. The reference TRBV7-2 and TRBJ1-1 proteins fill in what lies around the CDR3, so the full variable domain reads GAGVSQSPSNKVTEKGKDVELRCDPISGHTALYWYRQSLGQGLEFLIYFQGNSAPDKSGLPSDRFSAERTGGSVSTLTIQRTQQEDSAVYLCASSLIQGSTEAFFGQGTRLTVV.